A single sample gave rise to the 8 T cell receptor beta chains below, sequenced in a study of patients with pleural tuberculosis. TCRdb re-called the reads through MiXCR, storing one row per CDR3 protein. The table has roughly 27,000 distinct CDR3 sequences, over 15% seen once. Sequencing was carried out using peripheral blood. The receptors derive from a human donor with pleural tuberculosis.

This clonotype was found many times. This chain joins TRBV7-9 and TRBJ1-2; 8 bases align to TRBD1. The V segment lost 6 bases and the J segment 4 bases; nucleotides outside the gene matches: 10. Germline CDR1 SEHNR, CDR2 FQNEAQ (reference sequence). The CDR3 runs to 15 residues. As DNA, the CDR3 is TGTGCCAGCAGGTCTCCGGGACAGGCCTCCTATGGCTACACCTTC. As protein: CASRSPGQASYGYTF.

The gene calls are TRBV19 and TRBJ1-5, with TRBD1 as a possible D gene (6 bases). The CDR3 has 17 residues. V lost 5 bases and J 7 bases, leaving 24 bases between the germline ends. Germline V gene data show CDR1 as LNHDA and CDR2 as SQIVND (reference sequence). The CDR3 reads CASSVSLTGRMIQPQHF. CDR3 bases: TGTGCCAGTAGTGTCTCCTTAACAGGGAGGATGATCCAGCCCCAGCATTTT.

The chain links TRBV20-1 to TRBJ1-1; no clear D. Germline V lookup: CDR1 DFQATT, CDR2 SNEGSKA (reference sequence). Trimming stripped 1 base from V and 2 bases from J, with 11 bases between. The CDR3 is 14 amino acids. The CDR3 sequence is CSARADRGNTEAFF. CDR3 bases: TGCAGTGCTAGAGCAGACCGGGGAAACACTGAAGCTTTCTTT.

This clonotype was recorded many times. The genes are TRBV6-6 and TRBJ2-2; 7 nucleotides align to TRBD2. V lost 0 bases, J lost 3 bases, and 7 bases stayed unmatched. Germline V gene lookup returns CDR1 MNHNY and CDR2 SVGAGI (reference sequence). The CDR3 is 17 amino acids. CDR3 in DNA: TGTGCCAGCAGTTACTCGATTGGGGGGGGAGACACCGGGGAGCTGTTTTTT. Its protein product is CASSYSIGGGDTGELFF.

This clonotype was counted ten times or more. The rearrangement links TRBV2 to TRBJ2-1; maybe TRBD2 (6 bases). V was pared by 6 bases and J by 9 bases, with 15 bases between. CDR1 and CDR2 from the germline V gene are SNHLY and FYNNEI. CDR3 length: 13 amino acids. The CDR3 DNA reads as TGTGCCAGCAGGAAGAGGGACTTGCCTGAGCAGTTCTTC. This sequence encodes CASRKRDLPEQFF.

The V call is TRBV24-1, the J call TRBJ2-5; TRBD2 matches 15 bases. The CDR3 consists of 18 residues. V gave up 4 bases and J gave up 3 bases; unmatched junction bases: 8. Looked up from germline, CDR1 is KGHDR and CDR2 is SFDVKD. The CDR3 DNA sequence: TGTGCCACCAGTGACCCCGGACTAGCGGGGGGGGCAGAAGAGACCCAGTACTTC. This encodes CATSDPGLAGGAEETQYF.

The sample holds many counts of this clonotype. The chain's CDR3 is CASSLGGQMGQPQHF. The CDR3, as DNA: TGTGCCAGCAGTTTAGGCGGACAGATGGGGCAGCCCCAGCATTTT. The genes are TRBV28 and TRBJ1-5; tentative D call: TRBD1 (6 bases). Germline CDR1 and CDR2: MDHEN and SYDVKM. V dropped 2 bases and J dropped 7 bases, with 15 bases sitting between them. The CDR3 runs to 15 residues.

Turning to this clonotype: One base away lies a much larger clone, so this may be a sequencing read error. This rearrangement joins TRBV10-3 to TRBJ2-7; TRBD1 might be the D (7 bases). Deletions cut 4 bases from V and 7 bases from J, with 17 bases between. This CDR3 has 14 amino acids. The V gene's germline CDR1 is ENHRY and CDR2 SYGVKD. CDR3 bases: TGTGCCATCAGTGCCTCAGGGGGACTTTTGGAGCAGTACTTC. Protein: CAISASGGLLEQYF.